Listed here are 14 T cell receptor beta chains from one sample, sequenced in a study of OX40 agonist ivuxolimab in advanced cancers. Profiling relied on immunoSEQ multiplex PCR, and the TCRdb table lists in-frame clones only, not all of them. The repertoire consists of tens of thousands of clones, with 75% to 90% occurring once and the leading ten covering approximately 0.78%. This material consisted of CD4+ or CD8+ T cells sorted from blood, taken in a trial of the OX40 agonist ivuxolimab. All receptors come from an adult with an advanced solid tumor such as melanoma, head and neck, liver or kidney cancer.

The rearrangement links TRBV5-4 to TRBJ2-2, with D possibly TRBD1 on 5 matching bases. CDR3 length: 15 residues. Germline V gene data show CDR1 as SGHNT and CDR2 as YYREEE (reference sequence). The V and J ends lost 2 bases and 4 bases respectively, with 12 bases between them. This CDR3 is CASSFRQGSTGELFF. The CDR3 region has the DNA TGTGCCAGCAGCTTTAGGCAGGGAAGCACCGGGGAGCTGTTTTTT.

The rearrangement joins TRBV5-1 to TRBJ2-7; tentative D call: TRBD1 (7 bases). With 0 bases removed from V and 2 bases from J, the gap between germline ends came to 12 bases. The CDR3 is made up of 15 amino acids. The germline V gene has CDR1 SGHRS and CDR2 YFSETQ. CDR3 residues: CASSLVSGGTYEQYF. The CDR3 bases are TGCGCCAGCAGCTTGGTGTCAGGGGGGACCTACGAGCAGTACTTC. Supplemented by reference TRBV5-1 and TRBJ2-7, the full variable domain reads KAGVTQTPRYLIKTRGQQVTLSCSPISGHRSVSWYQQTPGQGLQFLFEYFSETQRNKGNFPGRFSGRQFSNSRSEMNVSTLELGDSALYLCASSLVSGGTYEQYFGPGTRLTVT.

J is TRBJ1-4 and V is TRBV30; D gene uncertain. Per the germline V gene, CDR1 is GTSNPN and CDR2 is SVGIG (reference sequence). This CDR3 region has 12 residues. V lost 0 bases, J lost 8 bases, and 7 bases lay in between. This chain's CDR3 is CAWSVNWEKLFF. The CDR3 coding sequence is TGTGCCTGGAGTGTAAACTGGGAAAAACTGTTTTTT. The full variable domain, rest sourced from reference TRBV30 and TRBJ1-4, is SQTIHQWPATLVQPVGSPLSLECTVEGTSNPNLYWYRQAAGRGLQLLFYSVGIGQISSEVPQNLSASRPQDRQFILSSKKLLLSDSGFYLCAWSVNWEKLFFGSGTQLSVL.

This chain uses TRBV15 with TRBJ1-6; 7 bases are a match to TRBD1. In germline, CDR1 is LNHNV, CDR2 YYDKDF (reference sequence). The CDR3 is made up of 14 amino acids. V was pared by 1 base and J by 13 bases, with 7 bases of the junction left unmatched. The CDR3 sequence: CATSRGGTEHPLHF. The DNA of the CDR3 is TGTGCCACCAGCAGAGGGGGGACAGAACATCCCCTCCACTTT.

This clone has just a few counts. This chain links TRBV19 with TRBJ1-1; perhaps TRBD1 as D (5 bases). Deletions cut 3 bases from V and 0 bases from J, with 8 bases between. Germline V gene sequence: CDR1 LNHDA, CDR2 SQIVND (reference sequence). This CDR3 spans 14 amino acids. The CDR3 DNA reads TGTGCCAGTAGTATGACAGTTTTGAACACTGAAGCTTTCTTT. Encoded protein: CASSMTVLNTEAFF.

The J gene is TRBJ1-2, the V gene TRBV6-1; D is ambiguous. V dropped 3 bases and J dropped 4 bases, with 9 bases sitting between them. The germline V gene encodes CDR1 MNHNS and CDR2 SASEGT. The CDR3 has 13 residues. The CDR3 bases are TGTGCCAGCAGTGAGAACACGTTCTATGGCTACACCTTC. This sequence encodes CASSENTFYGYTF.

The CDR3 coding sequence is TGTGCCAGCAGTCCCACCCTGGGACAGGGGTCAGCTGGGGGCTACACCTTC. Translated: CASSPTLGQGSAGGYTF. The V and J genes are TRBV25-1 and TRBJ1-2; 10 bases map to TRBD1. The CDR3 contains 17 residues. The trim removed 5 bases at V and 8 bases at J, leaving 17 bases unmatched. Looked up from germline, CDR1 is MGHDK and CDR2 is SYGVNS.

This rearrangement joins TRBV28 to TRBJ2-3; 8 positions agree with TRBD1. Germline V gene sequence: CDR1 MDHEN, CDR2 SYDVKM. Germline trimming cut 7 bases from V and 3 bases from J; bases unmatched to any gene: 6. This CDR3 has 14 residues. As DNA, the CDR3 is TGTGCCAGCACAGAAACAGGGGGTACAGATACGCAGTATTTT. Its protein product is CASTETGGTDTQYF. Drawing the rest from reference TRBV28 and TRBJ2-3, the complete variable domain is DVKVTQSSRYLVKRTGEKVFLECVQDMDHENMFWYRQDPGLGLRLIYFSYDVKMKEKGDIPEGYSVSREKKERFSLILESASTNQTSMYLCASTETGGTDTQYFGPGTRLTVL.

This clone was seen once. V gene TRBV5-1 combines with J gene TRBJ1-4; maybe TRBD1 (5 bases). Germline lookup yields CDR1 SGHRS and CDR2 YFSETQ. Trimming stripped 3 bases from V and 4 bases from J, with 10 bases between. The CDR3 runs to 14 residues. The CDR3 nucleotides read TGCGCCAGCAGCTCACTCGGGGGTAATGAAAAACTGTTTTTT. Encoded protein: CASSSLGGNEKLFF.

V and J are TRBV6-5 and TRBJ1-4; D ambiguous. The CDR3 runs to 14 residues. Germline V gene data show CDR1 as MNHEY and CDR2 as SVGAGI. The ends were cut back, 4 bases at V and 8 bases at J, with 14 bases in the middle. DNA for the CDR3: TGTGCCAGCAGTTCTCCAAGGCAGCGGGAAAAACTGTTTTTT. Its translation: CASSSPRQREKLFF.

A remark on this clone: Sequence at one end of the junction differs from germline and may be a read error. This chain connects TRBV19 to TRBJ2-3, with 8 positions matching TRBD1. This CDR3 is built from 15 residues. Germline V gives CDR1 LNHDA, CDR2 SQIVND (reference sequence). The DNA for the CDR3 is TGTGCCAGTAGTCTAGACAGGGGATGGGCAGATACGCAGTATTTT. Its protein product is CASSLDRGWADTQYF. Using reference TRBV19 and TRBJ2-3 for the parts outside the CDR3, the full variable domain is DGGITQSPKYLFRKEGQNVTLSCEQNLNHDAMYWYRQDPGQGLRLIYYSQIVNDFQKGDIAEGYSVSREKKESFPLTVTSAQKNPTAFYLCASSLDRGWADTQYFGPGTRLTVL.

This chain uses TRBV28 with TRBJ1-4, with a possible D match to TRBD1 (6 bases). The germline CDR1 and CDR2 sequences are MDHEN and SYDVKM. The V and J ends lost 6 bases and 2 bases respectively, with 13 bases between them. This CDR3 is 15 amino acids long. CDR3 nucleotides: TGTGCCAGCAGAGGGGGGCAGGTGACTAATGAAAAACTGTTTTTT. It is translated as CASRGGQVTNEKLFF.

This chain connects TRBV6-4 to TRBJ1-1; the match to TRBD1 covers 10 bases. Per germline, CDR1 MRHNA and CDR2 SNTAGT. The junction had 2 bases not matched to a gene; V was cut back by 2 bases and J by 5 bases. The CDR3 spans 14 residues. The CDR3 DNA reads TGTGCCAGCAGTGACCGGGACAGGGGTACTGAAGCTTTCTTT. Its translation: CASSDRDRGTEAFF.

This clone was found a few times. The rearrangement links TRBV25-1 to TRBJ2-7, with D unclear. CDR3 length: 14 amino acids. The germline V gene has CDR1 MGHDK and CDR2 SYGVNS. Trimming left V 1 base short and J 2 bases short, with 9 bases between. This chain's CDR3 is CASSEWYTTYEQYF. CDR3 nucleotides: TGTGCCAGCAGTGAATGGTACACCACCTACGAGCAGTACTTC.